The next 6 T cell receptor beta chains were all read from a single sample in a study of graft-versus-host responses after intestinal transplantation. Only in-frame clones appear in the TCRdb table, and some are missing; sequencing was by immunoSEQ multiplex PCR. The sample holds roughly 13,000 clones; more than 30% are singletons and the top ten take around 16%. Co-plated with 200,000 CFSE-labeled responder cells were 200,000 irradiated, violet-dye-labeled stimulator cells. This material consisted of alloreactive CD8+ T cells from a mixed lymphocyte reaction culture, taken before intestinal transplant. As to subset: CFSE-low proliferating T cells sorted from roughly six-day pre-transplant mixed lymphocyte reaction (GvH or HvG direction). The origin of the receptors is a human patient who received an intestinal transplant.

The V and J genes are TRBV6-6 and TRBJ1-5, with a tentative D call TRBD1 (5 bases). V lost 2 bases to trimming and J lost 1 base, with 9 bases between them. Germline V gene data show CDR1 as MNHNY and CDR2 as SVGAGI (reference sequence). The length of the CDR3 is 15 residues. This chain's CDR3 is CASSYGGESNQPQHF. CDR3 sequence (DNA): TGTGCCAGCAGTTACGGGGGGGAAAGCAATCAGCCCCAGCATTTT.

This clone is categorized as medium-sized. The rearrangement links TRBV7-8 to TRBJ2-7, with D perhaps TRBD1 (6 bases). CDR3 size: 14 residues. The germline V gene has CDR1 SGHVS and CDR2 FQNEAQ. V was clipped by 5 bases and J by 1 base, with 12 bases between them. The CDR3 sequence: CASSIGDTSYEQYF. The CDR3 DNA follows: TGTGCCAGCAGCATCGGGGACACTTCCTACGAGCAGTACTTC.

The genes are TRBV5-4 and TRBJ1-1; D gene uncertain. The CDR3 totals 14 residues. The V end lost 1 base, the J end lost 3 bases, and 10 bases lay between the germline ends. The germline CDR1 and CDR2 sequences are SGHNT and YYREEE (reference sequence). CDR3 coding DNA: TGTGCCAGCAGCTTGCTGGAGGCGGACACTGAAGCTTTCTTT. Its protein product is CASSLLEADTEAFF.

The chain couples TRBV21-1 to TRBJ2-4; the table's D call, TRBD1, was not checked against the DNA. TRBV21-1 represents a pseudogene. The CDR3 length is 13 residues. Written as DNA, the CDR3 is TGTGCCAGCAGCAAAGAGGCGGTTAACAGGCAGTACTTC. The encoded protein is CASSKEAVNRQYF.

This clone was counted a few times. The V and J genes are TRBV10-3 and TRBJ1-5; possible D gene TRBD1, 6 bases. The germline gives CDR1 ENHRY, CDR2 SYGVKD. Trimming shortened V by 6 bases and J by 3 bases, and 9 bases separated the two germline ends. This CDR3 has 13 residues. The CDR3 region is CAIRDSFNQPQHF. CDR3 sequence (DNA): TGTGCCATCAGGGACAGCTTCAATCAGCCCCAGCATTTT.

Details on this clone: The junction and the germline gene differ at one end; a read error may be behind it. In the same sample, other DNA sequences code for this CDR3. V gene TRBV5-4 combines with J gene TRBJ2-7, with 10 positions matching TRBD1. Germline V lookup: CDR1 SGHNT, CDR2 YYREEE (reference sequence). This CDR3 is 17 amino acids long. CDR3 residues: CASSLDRDRGHYYEQYF. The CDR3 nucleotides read TGCGCCAGCAGCCTGGACCGGGACAGGGGCCACTACTACGAGCAGTACTTC.